Each of the 9 T cell receptor beta chains below was sequenced from the same sample in a study of metastatic and nonmetastatic thyroid tumors (TCRdb year 2020). Libraries were made using PCR. The instrument was an Illumina HiSeq 4000. TCRdb's own reprocessing of the public reads used fastp at Q25 and MiXCR and kept productive beta chains. The sample data list tens of thousands of clones, and under 4.5% of these were observed just once. Of the sample, under 25% falls within the top ten clones. No patient had received any treatment before thyroid surgery. The sequenced sample was blood. The receptors come from a female donor with papillary thyroid cancer or a benign thyroid nodule (not recorded which). Some clones in this sample may be carry-over from other donors' samples.

The genes are TRBV19 and TRBJ1-2; D gene unclear. Per germline, CDR1 LNHDA and CDR2 SQIVND (reference sequence). This CDR3 spans 13 amino acids. V shed 6 bases and J shed 4 bases, with 12 bases lying between them. CDR3 protein: CASRATDSYGYTF. The CDR3 DNA reads as TGTGCCAGTAGGGCGACGGATTCCTATGGCTACACCTTC.

This clone occurred many times. The V gene is TRBV14, the J gene TRBJ2-7, with unresolved D. Germline CDR1 is SGHDN and CDR2 is FVKESK. The V end lost 6 bases, the J end lost 3 bases, and 6 bases lay between the germline ends. This CDR3 comprises 11 residues. The CDR3 bases are TGTGCCAGCAGTCCATTCTACGAGCAGTACTTC. It yields the protein CASSPFYEQYF.

In its sample, this clone was seen a few times. The chain has TRBV24-1 and TRBJ2-3, with D possibly being TRBD1 (6 bases). V dropped 5 bases and J dropped 3 bases, with 14 bases sitting between them. This CDR3 contains 15 residues. CDR1 is KGHDR, CDR2 SFDVKD, per germline. CDR3 sequence reads: CATSAPDQGTDTQYF. CDR3 nucleotides: TGTGCCACCAGTGCCCCAGACCAGGGGACAGATACGCAGTATTTT.

This chain joins TRBV2 and TRBJ1-6, with 8 bases identical to TRBD1. Germline CDR1 and CDR2: SNHLY and FYNNEI. The CDR3 runs 15 residues. After removal of 3 bases from V and 8 bases from J, the junction contained 6 bases not matched to a gene. The CDR3 DNA reads as TGTGCCAGCAGTGACGGGCAGGGGGCATATTCACCCCTCCACTTT. Translating gives CASSDGQGAYSPLHF.

This clone was counted a few times. This may be a read error: a much more frequent sequence differs by one nucleotide. The same CDR3 is also encoded by other DNA sequences in this sample. The chain is built from TRBV10-1 and TRBJ2-1; D is undetermined. The CDR3 spans 16 residues. The V gene's germline CDR1 is WNHNN and CDR2 SYGVQD (reference sequence). Trimming shortened V by 0 bases and J by 5 bases, and 14 bases separated the two germline ends. The chain's CDR3 is CASSESKGGSHNEQFF. The CDR3 nucleotides are TGCGCCAGCAGTGAGTCGAAAGGTGGCAGCCACAATGAGCAGTTCTTC.

In its sample, this clone is medium-sized. CDR3 DNA sequence: TGTGCCAGCAGCTATGACGCTGAAGCTTTCTTT. Translating it yields CASSYDAEAFF. V is TRBV2 and J is TRBJ1-1, with D unclear. Germline V gives CDR1 SNHLY, CDR2 FYNNEI. The CDR3 covers 11 residues. The ends were cut back, 6 bases at V and 6 bases at J, with 8 bases in the middle.

In its sample, this clone was seen a few times. The genes are TRBV2 and TRBJ2-2, with 10 bases fitting TRBD1. Germline CDR1 reads SNHLY; CDR2 reads FYNNEI. J gave up 5 bases and V 9 bases, and 9 bases lay outside the gene matches. This CDR3 contains 15 residues. For the CDR3, the DNA is TGTGCCAGTATGCGGGACAGGGGTGGAACCGGGGAGCTGTTTTTT. Its protein product is CASMRDRGGTGELFF.

The CDR3 sequence: CSASSQGHYGYTF. For the CDR3, the DNA is TGCAGTGCTAGTAGTCAGGGGCACTATGGCTACACCTTC. The genes are TRBV20-1 and TRBJ1-2; a weak D match, TRBD1 (6 bases). This CDR3 is 13 amino acids long. V was pared by 3 bases and J by 3 bases, with 11 bases between. Germline values: CDR1 DFQATT, CDR2 SNEGSKA (reference sequence).

This clone was seen ten or more times. V and J are TRBV3-1 and TRBJ2-7, with TRBD2 identical over 13 bases. Germline CDR1 and CDR2: LGHDT and YNNKEL (reference sequence). The CDR3 loop spans 16 amino acids. V trimming: 6 bases; J trimming: 0 bases; junction bases outside the gene matches: 5. CDR3 nucleotides: TGTGCCAGCAGTCGGACTAGCGGGAGCAGCTCCTACGAGCAGTACTTC. It yields the protein CASSRTSGSSSYEQYF.